This T cell receptor beta chain was sequenced during a study of T-cell memory formation after mild COVID-19. This CDR3 region has 12 residues. V was shortened by 4 bases and J by 5 bases, with 8 bases between the two germline ends. The germline gives CDR1 SGHRS, CDR2 YFSETQ. TCRdb used MiXCR to reprocess the 5' RACE reads, holding one entry per CDR3 protein. The sample holds approximately 300,000 distinct CDR3 sequences; approximately 15% are singletons and the top ten take roughly a fifth. Study-wide results and caveats: Among contracting clones, CD4+ were mainly CM/EM and CD8+ enriched in EMRA.

About this clonotype itself: Its antigen is not known.

The TCR sequence derives from a man in his late teens or twenties who had mild COVID-19 (a few samples of this study predate the infection). Cell type and time point are not known. This chain joins TRBV5-1 and TRBJ2-3; no definite D call. The specimen sequenced was PBMCs or a T cell subset sorted from them (not recorded which). This CDR3 is CASSHGGDTQYF. CDR3 DNA: TGCGCCAGCAGCCACGGTGGAGATACGCAGTATTTT.